This T cell receptor beta chain was documented in a study of chronic HIV infection and antiretroviral therapy. This clonotype was detected only a few times. Trimming left V 6 bases short and J 6 bases short, with 15 bases between. This CDR3 has 12 amino acids. Per germline, CDR1 SQVTM and CDR2 ANQGSEA. TCRdb re-derived calls from the 5' RACE reads in MiXCR, one entry per CDR3 protein. The table lists 45,000 to 60,000 distinct CDR3 sequences, roughly 19% of them singletons. The sequence came from an adult who had HIV and had not received antiretroviral therapy, or was an uninfected healthy control (not recorded which). Sample: peripheral blood. The chain uses TRBV29-1 and TRBJ2-7; D is possibly TRBD1 (7 bases). This chain's CDR3 is CSVVRQGGEQYF. In DNA form, the CDR3 reads TGCAGCGTCGTTAGACAGGGAGGCGAGCAGTACTTC.